The 29 T cell receptor beta chains reported below all come from one sample, sequenced in a study of breast tumors, draining lymph nodes, adjacent tissues. Using its own MiXCR run on the multiplex PCR reads, TCRdb lists one record per CDR3 protein. Among roughly 25,000 distinct CDR3 sequences, roughly three quarters were seen once, and the ten largest hold about 25%. The sequencing input was tumor-adjacent breast tissue. These TCRs come from a female donor with breast cancer. Some clones in this sample may be carry-over from other donors' samples.

The chain combines TRBV2 with TRBJ2-1; D gene uncertain. The V gene's germline CDR1 is SNHLY and CDR2 FYNNEI. This CDR3 spans 11 amino acids. Trimming removed 6 bases from V and 6 bases from J, with 6 bases in between. The CDR3: CASRDPNEQFF. CDR3 in DNA: TGTGCCAGCAGGGACCCCAATGAGCAGTTCTTC.

V gene TRBV5-1 combines with J gene TRBJ1-6; D not resolved. The V end lost 0 bases, the J end lost 7 bases, and 8 bases lay between the germline ends. The CDR3 is 14 residues long. Germline CDR1 SGHRS, CDR2 YFSETQ. CDR3 coding DNA: TGCGCCAGCAGCTTGGATGGAGGGAATTCACCCCTCCACTTT. It yields the protein CASSLDGGNSPLHF.

V and J are TRBV6-1 and TRBJ1-1, with 8 positions matching TRBD1. Per the germline V gene, CDR1 is MNHNS and CDR2 is SASEGT. The CDR3 covers 14 residues. V lost 4 bases and J lost 3; bases outside the gene matches: 4. CDR3 DNA: TGTGCCAGCAGTGCACAGGGGGAGGACACTGAAGCTTTCTTT. Its protein product is CASSAQGEDTEAFF.

The chain joins TRBV13 to TRBJ1-6; D is unresolved. The CDR3 contains 14 residues. V was cut by 2 bases and J by 7 bases, with 9 bases left in between. Germline V gene data show CDR1 as PRHDT and CDR2 as FYEKMQ (reference sequence). CDR3: CASSLSGSNSPLHF. The DNA of the CDR3 is TGTGCCAGCAGCTTATCAGGCTCCAATTCACCCCTCCACTTT.

The rearrangement joins TRBV7-6 to TRBJ2-3; D unresolved. Trimming removed 1 base from V and 2 bases from J, with 13 bases in between. The CDR3 contains 16 residues. From germline, CDR1 is SGHVS and CDR2 FNYEAQ. The DNA for the CDR3 is TGTGCCAGCAGCTTAGGTGCCCAGACCATCACAGATACGCAGTATTTT. Protein sequence: CASSLGAQTITDTQYF.

The chain uses TRBV7-3 and TRBJ2-3; 8 bases agree with TRBD2. Trimming removed 3 bases from V and 1 base from J; junction bases left unmatched: 3. CDR3 size: 15 residues. Germline V gene sequence: CDR1 SGHTA, CDR2 FQGTGA. The CDR3 coding sequence is TGTGCCAGCAGCTTTATAGCGGGACGCACAGATACGCAGTATTTT. It encodes CASSFIAGRTDTQYF.

The CDR3 loop reads CASSYSRGRSGNTIYF. The CDR3 DNA is TGTGCCAGCAGTTACTCGAGAGGAAGGAGTGGAAACACCATATATTTT. V is TRBV6-5 and J is TRBJ1-3; no firm D call. V was clipped by 0 bases and J by 3 bases, with 12 bases between them. CDR1 MNHEY and CDR2 SVGAGI come from the germline V gene. The CDR3 loop spans 16 amino acids.

Many counts were recorded for this clonotype. The chain couples TRBV6-2 or TRBV6-3 to TRBJ2-3; D could derive from TRBD1 or TRBD2 (5 bases each). The germline gives CDR1 MNHEY, CDR2 SVGEGT. There are 16 residues in the CDR3. Trimming stripped 1 base from V and 1 base from J, with 12 bases between. The CDR3 bases are TGTGCCAGCAGTTACTACGGGGCCTCCCGCACAGATACGCAGTATTTT. This translates into CASSYYGASRTDTQYF.

By sample share, this clonotype is medium-sized. The gene calls are TRBV9 and TRBJ1-2, with 7 bases that match TRBD1. V shed 0 bases and J 6 bases; nucleotides not matched to a gene: 5. CDR1 is SGDLS, CDR2 YYNGEE, per germline. The CDR3 spans 14 residues. CDR3 DNA: TGTGCCAGCAGCGTAGGGGGAGGGGGCGATGGCTACACCTTC. As protein: CASSVGGGGDGYTF.

This clonotype was observed at least ten times. The V gene is TRBV25-1, the J gene TRBJ2-7, with 7 positions matching TRBD1. Germline trimming cut 7 bases from V and 5 bases from J; bases unmatched to any gene: 5. Germline CDR1 MGHDK, CDR2 SYGVNS. This CDR3 is 12 amino acids long. The CDR3 sequence is CASKAGGDEQYF. The CDR3, as DNA: TGTGCCAGCAAGGCAGGGGGAGACGAGCAGTACTTC.

In this sample, this clonotype turned up many times. V gene TRBV30 combines with J gene TRBJ2-5, with 9 bases aligning to TRBD2. Germline CDR1 is GTSNPN and CDR2 is SVGIG (reference sequence). The CDR3 sequence is 15 residues long. Trimming removed 4 bases from V and 5 bases from J; junction bases left unmatched: 11. CDR3 loop: CAWTRLAGVGETQYF. In DNA, the CDR3 is TGTGCCTGGACGCGGTTAGCGGGAGTTGGGGAGACCCAGTACTTC.

This clonotype was recorded only once. This chain joins TRBV14 and TRBJ2-2; TRBD1 aligns across 7 bases. Germline V gene data show CDR1 as SGHDN and CDR2 as FVKESK. There are 15 residues in the CDR3. Trimming at V came to 4 bases and at J to 6 bases, leaving 8 bases not matched to a gene. CDR3 loop: CASSPTGFAAGELFF. CDR3 in DNA: TGTGCCAGCAGCCCGACAGGGTTCGCCGCCGGGGAGCTGTTTTTT.

This clonotype was detected only a few times. The rearrangement uses TRBV6-5 and TRBJ2-3; D may be TRBD2 (6 bases). The CDR3 spans 11 residues. Germline CDR1 MNHEY, CDR2 SVGAGI. Trimming cost V 6 bases and J 5 bases, with 6 bases left between them. The CDR3 sequence: CASREGDTQYF. CDR3 DNA: TGTGCCAGCAGGGAGGGAGATACGCAGTATTTT.

This clonotype was detected many times. This chain joins TRBV12-3 or TRBV12-4 and TRBJ2-2, with TRBD2 matching 11 bases. This CDR3 has 15 residues. The V gene end was trimmed by 5 bases and the J gene end by 6 bases; junction bases not matched to a gene: 5. The CDR3 DNA follows: TGTGCCAGCAGTCTTAGCGGGGGGGCCCCCGGGGAGCTGTTTTTT. Amino acids: CASSLSGGAPGELFF.

This clonotype is medium-sized. The chain links TRBV5-6 to TRBJ1-3, with a possible D match to TRBD1 (5 bases). Deletions cut 2 bases from V and 2 bases from J, with 8 bases between. The CDR3 runs to 14 residues. Germline CDR1 SGHDT, CDR2 YYEEEE. The CDR3 is CASSFGGTGNTIYF. In nucleotides, the CDR3 is TGTGCCAGCAGCTTCGGGGGTACTGGAAACACCATATATTTT.

The chain links TRBV20-1 to TRBJ2-5; 12 nucleotides match TRBD2. V gave up 5 bases and J gave up 6 bases; unmatched junction bases: 10. Germline V CDR1 and CDR2: DFQATT, SNEGSKA (reference sequence). The CDR3 totals 15 residues. For the CDR3, the DNA is TGCAGTGCTGCCCGACTAGCGGGAGCGAGTCAGACCCAGTACTTC. Translation gives CSAARLAGASQTQYF.

By share, this clonotype ranks as medium-sized (0.01 to 0.1%). The V gene is TRBV20-1, the J gene TRBJ2-1; a possible D gene is TRBD1 (6 bases). V gave up 6 bases and J gave up 4 bases, with 19 bases separating them. The CDR3 extends over 15 amino acids. In germline, CDR1 is DFQATT, CDR2 SNEGSKA (reference sequence). CDR3 region: CSALTGLRRYNEQFF. The CDR3 coding sequence is TGCAGTGCGCTTACAGGGTTAAGGCGTTACAATGAGCAGTTCTTC.

The CDR3 DNA follows: TGCAGTGCTATAGAGGCGGGCGGGGAGCTGTTTTTT. Protein sequence: CSAIEAGGELFF. The gene calls are TRBV20-1 and TRBJ2-2; D perhaps matches TRBD2 (5 bases). The CDR3 has 12 amino acids. V was trimmed by 4 bases and J by 7 bases, leaving 10 bases between them. Looked up from germline, CDR1 is DFQATT and CDR2 is SNEGSKA (reference sequence).

In this sample, this clonotype is medium-sized (0.01 to 0.1%). The chain recombines TRBV6-5 with TRBJ2-7; 7 bases line up with TRBD1. J lost 6 bases, V lost 1 base, and 9 bases had no gene match. Germline V gives CDR1 MNHEY, CDR2 SVGAGI. The length of the CDR3 is 15 residues. CDR3 in DNA: TGTGCCAGCAGTTACTTTCATCGACAGGGCTTCGAGCAGTACTTC. Its translation: CASSYFHRQGFEQYF.

This rearrangement joins TRBV24-1 to TRBJ2-3, with unresolved D. Trimming cost V 3 bases and J 0 bases, with 12 bases left between them. There are 16 residues in the CDR3. Germline lookup yields CDR1 KGHDR and CDR2 SFDVKD. CDR3 loop: CATSDRETPSTDTQYF. CDR3 nucleotide sequence: TGTGCCACCAGTGATCGAGAAACCCCTAGCACAGATACGCAGTATTTT.

The rearrangement joins TRBV24-1 to TRBJ2-2; 8 bases are a match to TRBD1. The V gene end was trimmed by 3 bases and the J gene end by 4 bases; junction bases not matched to a gene: 9. Germline assignment: CDR1 KGHDR and CDR2 SFDVKD. This CDR3 region has 17 residues. CDR3 in amino acids: CATSDTIDRGRTGELFF. DNA of the CDR3: TGTGCCACCAGTGATACTATCGACAGGGGTCGCACCGGGGAGCTGTTTTTT.

The gene calls are TRBV7-9 and TRBJ2-3; tentative D call: TRBD1 (7 bases). Germline V gene data show CDR1 as SEHNR and CDR2 as FQNEAQ (reference sequence). Trimming removed 5 bases from V and 6 bases from J, with 18 bases in between. The CDR3 has 15 amino acids. CDR3 sequence: CASSPTGRFRDTQYF. CDR3 DNA sequence: TGTGCCAGCAGCCCGACAGGGAGGTTTCGCGATACGCAGTATTTT.

Note on this clonotype: Its ends do not fully match the called genes, so a read error is possible. This rearrangement joins TRBV5-5 to TRBJ2-1; possibly TRBD1 for D (7 bases). Germline V lookup: CDR1 SGHKS, CDR2 YYEKEE (reference sequence). This CDR3 spans 15 amino acids. The CDR3 sequence is CAGSWSQGGYNEQFF. The CDR3, as DNA: TGTGCCGGCAGCTGGAGTCAGGGGGGCTACAATGAGCAGTTCTTC.

By share of the sample, this clonotype is medium-sized. DNA of the CDR3: TGTGCCAGCAGTGGAGACAGGGCCTATAATTCACCCCTCCACTTT. This codes for CASSGDRAYNSPLHF. This chain links TRBV12-3 or TRBV12-4 with TRBJ1-6; 7 nucleotides match TRBD1. V dropped 5 bases and J dropped 2; count of bases not matched to a gene: 3. The CDR3 totals 15 residues.

On this clonotype: The junction shows a germline mismatch at one end, possibly a read error. J is TRBJ1-2 and V is TRBV5-1; D possibly corresponds to TRBD1 (6 bases). The CDR3 runs to 13 residues. Germline CDR1 SGHRS, CDR2 YFSETQ. The DNA for the CDR3 is TGCGCCAGCAGCTCGGGACAAGACTATGGCTGCACCTTC. Protein product: CASSSGQDYGCTF.

The CDR3 DNA sequence: TGTGCCAGCAGCTCGTCCTTGCAGGGGGCAACTAATGAAAAACTGTTTTTT. Encoded protein: CASSSSLQGATNEKLFF. This chain joins TRBV7-9 and TRBJ1-4, with 7 nucleotides matching TRBD1. The V gene's germline CDR1 is SEHNR and CDR2 FQNEAQ (reference sequence). V dropped 4 bases and J dropped 0; count of bases not matched to a gene: 8. This CDR3 region has 17 residues.

This clonotype is medium-sized within its sample. The rearrangement uses TRBV7-8 and TRBJ1-5; D is ambiguous. The CDR3 contains 14 residues. Germline assignment: CDR1 SGHVS and CDR2 FQNEAQ. The V and J ends lost 3 bases and 7 bases respectively, with 13 bases between them. The CDR3 bases are TGTGCCAGCAGCTTTTGGGGAGATGGCCAGCCCCAGCATTTT. It is translated as CASSFWGDGQPQHF.

The rearrangement joins TRBV6-6 to TRBJ2-7; 12 nucleotides agree with TRBD2. The CDR3 consists of 17 residues. The J segment lost 2 bases and the V segment lost 0 bases, leaving 5 bases of the junction unmatched. Germline-derived CDR1 and CDR2 are MNHNY and SVGAGI (reference sequence). This CDR3 reads CASSYSRTSGRPYEQYF. The CDR3 coding sequence is TGTGCCAGCAGTTACTCGAGAACTAGCGGGAGGCCCTACGAGCAGTACTTC.

To note about this clonotype: A read error may produce the germline difference seen at one junction end. This chain joins TRBV3-1 and TRBJ1-6; D is possibly TRBD1 (5 bases). CDR3 length: 14 residues. Germline V gives CDR1 LGHDT, CDR2 YNNKEL (reference sequence). The CDR3 sequence is CASSAGTGNSPLHF. The CDR3 nucleotides read TGTGCCAGCAGCGCCGGGACGGGTAATTCGCCCCTCCACTTT.